This T cell receptor beta chain was captured by sequencing in a study of blood T cell repertoires in COVID-19. Study-level information: Sources were T cells, B-cell-depleted T cells, or PBMCs; the material itself was cDNA or gDNA.

Clones were read by immunoSEQ multiplex PCR, and TCRdb kept only the in-frame ones, dropping some. The table includes some 180,000 clones, 75% to 90% detected once. This clone was recorded only once. Grouping used clinical history reported by participants in a survey and questionnaire. Two negative PCRs, clearance, or symptom resolution had been documented for recovered Cohort 3 donors. The sequenced material came from PBMCs or T cells enriched from blood (not recorded which). The receptor comes from a man aged 35 to 55 who had recovered from COVID-19.

The DNA of the CDR3 is TGTGCCAGCAGCTTAAGTTGGGCAGGGGGCAATGGCTACACCTTC. This codes for CASSLSWAGGNGYTF. V usage is TRBV7-9 and J usage is TRBJ1-2; 8 bases are a match to TRBD1. Per germline, CDR1 SEHNR and CDR2 FQNEAQ (reference sequence). This CDR3 is built from 15 residues. Losses at the gene ends were 2 bases for V and 6 bases for J; bases not matched to a gene: 8.